This T cell receptor (beta chain) emerged from a study of T cell responses to AZD1222 COVID-19 vaccine. Sequencing used immunoSEQ multiplex PCR; TCRdb keeps in-frame clones, though not all of them. In the table there are 120,000 or so clones, 87% of which are singletons. This CDR3 comprises 13 residues. Germline CDR1 is KGHDR and CDR2 is SFDVKD. V was cut by 5 bases and J by 2 bases, with 8 bases left in between. Sample: peripheral blood, taken on day 0 of AZD1222 vaccination. The chain carries TRBV24-1 and TRBJ2-5; no firm D call. The sequence came from an adult in good health. The CDR3 spells CATSVSAQETQYF. The CDR3, as DNA: TGTGCCACCAGTGTGTCTGCTCAAGAGACCCAGTACTTC.